The rows below give T cell receptor beta chains drawn from one sample of a study of OX40 agonist ivuxolimab in advanced cancers. Clones were sequenced by immunoSEQ multiplex PCR, and TCRdb holds only the in-frame ones, with some missing. The sample holds fewer than 85,000 clones, under 85% seen once. Sample: CD4+ or CD8+ T cells sorted from blood, taken in a trial of the OX40 agonist ivuxolimab. These receptors were taken from an adult with an advanced solid tumor such as melanoma, head and neck, liver or kidney cancer. CDR3s include the opening cysteine and the closing phenylalanine or tryptophan. The D gene is left open where the match is weak. Clone size, where shown, is once, few, many, or a class for clones that have expanded.

>NA|TRBV18|TRBJ1-1|NA
CASSRDKNTEAFF
TGTGCCAGCTCCCGGGACAAGAACACTGAAGCTTTCTTT
>NA|TRBV9|TRBJ2-2|NA
CASSSQGNTGELFF
TGTGCCAGCAGCTCACAAGGGAACACCGGGGAGCTGTTTTTT
>NA|TRBV5-1|TRBJ2-2|NA
CASSLVRDSNTGELFF
TGCGCCAGCAGCTTGGTTCGGGATTCGAACACCGGGGAGCTGTTTTTT
>NA|TRBV7-7|TRBJ2-1|TRBD2
CASSKRLADEQFF
TGTGCCAGCAGCAAGCGACTAGCGGATGAGCAGTTCTTC
>NA|TRBV9|TRBJ2-4|NA
CASSVGGVAKNIQYF
TGTGCCAGCAGCGTAGGCGGAGTAGCCAAAAACATTCAGTACTTC
>few|TRBV5-1|TRBJ2-1|TRBD2
CASTTSGSSYNEQFF
TGCGCCAGCACCACTAGCGGGAGTTCCTACAATGAGCAGTTCTTC
>NA|TRBV7-9|TRBJ1-4|NA
CASSPRTVDKLFF
TGTGCCAGCAGCCCACGGACGGTTGACAAACTGTTTTTT
>NA|TRBV4-2|TRBJ2-7|NA
CASSQATIGNEQYF
TGTGCCAGCAGCCAAGCCACCATAGGGAACGAGCAGTACTTC
>NA|TRBV7-6|TRBJ2-1|NA
CASSLHGGQYNEQFF
TGTGCCAGCAGCTTACACGGGGGGCAATACAATGAGCAGTTCTTC
>NA|TRBV2|TRBJ2-3|NA
CATAYSPDTQYF
TGTGCCACTGCCTACTCGCCAGATACGCAGTATTTT
>NA|TRBV30|TRBJ2-4|TRBD1
CAWSPGGLNKNIQYF
TGTGCCTGGTCTCCAGGGGGATTGAACAAAAACATTCAGTACTTC
>NA|TRBV7-3|TRBJ2-6|NA
CASSQRAYPSSGANVLTF
TGTGCCAGCAGCCAAAGAGCTTACCCAAGCTCTGGGGCCAACGTCCTGACTTTC
>NA|TRBV7-2|TRBJ1-4|NA
CASSRQGSLREKLFF
TGTGCCAGCAGCCGGCAGGGCAGCCTACGGGAAAAACTGTTTTTT
>once|TRBV5-1|TRBJ1-4|NA
CASRVRGDGLEKLFF
TGCGCCAGCAGGGTTAGGGGTGACGGCCTTGAAAAACTGTTTTTT
>NA|TRBV5-1|TRBJ1-4|NA
CASSLTGPATNEKLFF
TGCGCCAGCAGCCTAACAGGACCGGCAACTAATGAAAAACTGTTTTTT
>NA|TRBV15|TRBJ2-2|NA
CATSRGARALTGELFF
TGTGCCACCAGCAGAGGGGCCCGGGCCCTCACCGGGGAGCTGTTTTTT
>NA|TRBV5-1|TRBJ2-3|NA
CASSLEGRSSGADTQYF
TGCGCCAGCAGCTTGGAGGGACGGAGCTCCGGGGCAGATACGCAGTATTTT
>NA|TRBV28|TRBJ1-1|NA
CASRETVTGRGRAFF
TGTGCCAGCAGAGAAACAGTTACAGGGAGAGGCCGAGCTTTCTTT
>NA|TRBV6-6|TRBJ2-2|NA
CASSRLTPNTGELFF
TGTGCCAGCAGTCGATTAACCCCGAACACCGGGGAGCTGTTTTTT
>NA|TRBV7-9|TRBJ2-1|NA
CASSLAGSANNEQFF
TGTGCCAGCAGCTTAGCAGGATCGGCGAACAATGAGCAGTTCTTC
>once|TRBV5-1|TRBJ1-2|NA
CASSLERSNYGYTF
TGCGCCAGCAGCTTGGAGCGCAGTAACTATGGCTACACCTTC
>NA|TRBV7-2|TRBJ2-5|NA
CASSPGGHGGETQYF
TGTGCCAGCAGCCCCGGAGGCCACGGGGGCGAGACCCAGTACTTC
>NA|TRBV5-4|TRBJ2-1|NA
CASSSGVVYNEQFF
TGTGCCAGCAGCTCGGGGGTGGTCTACAATGAGCAGTTCTTC
>NA|TRBV7-9|TRBJ2-1|NA
CASIPSAFRRDEQFF
TGTGCCAGCATCCCTAGCGCCTTCCGGAGGGATGAGCAGTTCTTC
>NA|TRBV4-1|TRBJ1-6|NA
CASNQVEGRDSPLHF
TGCGCCAGCAACCAAGTTGAAGGGAGAGATTCACCCCTCCACTTT
>NA|TRBV7-7|TRBJ2-5|NA
CASSSSSSGKQYF
TGTGCTAGCAGCTCCTCCTCGAGCGGAAAACAGTACTTC
>NA|TRBV7-2|TRBJ2-7|NA
CASSPAGAGNEQYF
TGTGCCAGCAGCCCAGCAGGCGCAGGGAACGAGCAGTACTTC
>NA|TRBV28|TRBJ1-1|NA
CASSYRLEAFF
TGTGCCAGCAGTTACAGGCTTGAAGCTTTCTTT
>NA|TRBV5-4|TRBJ2-7|TRBD1
CASSSGQGASYEQYF
TGTGCCAGCAGCTCGGGACAGGGGGCGAGCTACGAGCAGTACTTC
>NA|TRBV30|TRBJ2-5|TRBD2
CAWSPTKAGAAETQYF
TGTGCCTGGAGTCCGACCAAAGCGGGAGCGGCAGAGACCCAGTACTTC
>NA|TRBV28|TRBJ2-3|NA
CASSLQSLRDTQYF
TGTGCCAGCAGTTTACAAAGTTTGCGTGATACGCAGTATTTT
>NA|TRBV9|TRBJ2-5|TRBD1
CASSVGRRDRGETQYF
TGTGCCAGCAGCGTAGGGCGACGTGACAGGGGGGAGACCCAGTACTTC
>NA|TRBV5-1|TRBJ2-5|NA
CASSSQGGGETQYF
TGCGCCAGCAGCTCCCAGGGAGGGGGAGAGACCCAGTACTTC
>NA|TRBV11-2|TRBJ1-1|NA
CASSQGTREAFF
TGTGCCAGCAGCCAGGGGACAAGAGAAGCTTTCTTT
>NA|TRBV5-5|TRBJ2-7|NA
CASSLSGDSYEQYF
TGTGCCAGCAGCTTGTCAGGAGACTCCTACGAGCAGTACTTC
>few|TRBV5-8|TRBJ1-4|TRBD1
CASSLGAQGGEKLFF
TGTGCCAGCAGCTTGGGGGCCCAGGGGGGTGAAAAACTGTTTTTT
>few|TRBV5-4|TRBJ2-6|NA
CASSLEASGANVLTF
TGTGCCAGCAGCTTGGAAGCGTCTGGGGCCAACGTCCTGACTTTC
>NA|TRBV2|TRBJ2-5|NA
CASSVGVGGETQYF
TGTGCCAGCAGTGTAGGGGTGGGAGGTGAGACCCAGTACTTC
>NA|TRBV6-5|TRBJ1-2|TRBD1
CASSLNPGQGGYTF
TGTGCCAGCAGTCTAAACCCGGGACAGGGAGGCTACACCTTC
>NA|TRBV7-2|TRBJ1-6|NA
CASSLDVGRVDSPLHF
TGTGCCAGCAGCTTAGATGTAGGCAGGGTAGATTCACCCCTCCACTTT
>NA|TRBV19|TRBJ1-1|NA
CASHQNTEAFF
TGTGCCAGTCACCAGAACACTGAAGCTTTCTTT